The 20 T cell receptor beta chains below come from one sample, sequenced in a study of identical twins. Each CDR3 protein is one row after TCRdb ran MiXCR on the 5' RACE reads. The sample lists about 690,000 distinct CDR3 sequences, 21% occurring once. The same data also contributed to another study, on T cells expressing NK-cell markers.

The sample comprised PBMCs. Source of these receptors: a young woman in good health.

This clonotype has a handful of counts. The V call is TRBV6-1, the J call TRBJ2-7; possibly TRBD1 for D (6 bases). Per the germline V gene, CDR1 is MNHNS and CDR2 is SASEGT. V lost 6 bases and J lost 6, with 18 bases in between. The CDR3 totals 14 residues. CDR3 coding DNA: TGTGCCAGCAGGCCACCAGGGGAACGCGGCGAGCAGTACTTC. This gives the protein CASRPPGERGEQYF.

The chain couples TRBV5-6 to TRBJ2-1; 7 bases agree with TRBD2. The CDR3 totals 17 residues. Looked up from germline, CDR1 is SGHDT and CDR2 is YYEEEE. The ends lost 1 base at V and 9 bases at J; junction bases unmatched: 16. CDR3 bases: TGTGCCAGCAGCTTGTCGGTAGCGGGCAGTACGACGCGTGAGCAGTTCTTC. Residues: CASSLSVAGSTTREQFF.

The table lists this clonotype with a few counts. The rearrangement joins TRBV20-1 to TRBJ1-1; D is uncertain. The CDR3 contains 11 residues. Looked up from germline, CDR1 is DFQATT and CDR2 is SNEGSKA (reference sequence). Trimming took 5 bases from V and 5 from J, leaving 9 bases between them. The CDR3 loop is CSAAPRTEAFF. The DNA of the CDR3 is TGCAGTGCTGCCCCTAGGACTGAAGCTTTCTTT.

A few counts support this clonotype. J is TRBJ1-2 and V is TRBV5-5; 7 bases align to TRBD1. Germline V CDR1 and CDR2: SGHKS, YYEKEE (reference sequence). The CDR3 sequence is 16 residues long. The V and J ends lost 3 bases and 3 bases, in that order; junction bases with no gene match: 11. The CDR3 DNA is TGTGCCAGCAGCTATACTATTGGACAGGCCCACTATGGCTACACCTTC. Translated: CASSYTIGQAHYGYTF.

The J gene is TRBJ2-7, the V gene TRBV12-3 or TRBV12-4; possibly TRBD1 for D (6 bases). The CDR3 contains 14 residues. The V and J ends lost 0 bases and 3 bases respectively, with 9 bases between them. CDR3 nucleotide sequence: TGTGCCAGCAGTTTAGCCCGGGACAACTACGAGCAGTACTTC. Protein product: CASSLARDNYEQYF.

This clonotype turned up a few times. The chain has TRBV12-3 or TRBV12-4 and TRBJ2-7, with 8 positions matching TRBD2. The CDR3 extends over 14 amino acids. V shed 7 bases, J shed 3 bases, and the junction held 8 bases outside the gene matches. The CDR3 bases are TGTGCCAGCACCGCCCGGGAGGGTAACTACGAGCAGTACTTC. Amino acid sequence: CASTAREGNYEQYF.

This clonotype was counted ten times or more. CDR3 residues: CSAGQGDTEAFF. The CDR3 DNA follows: TGCAGTGCTGGTCAGGGGGACACTGAAGCTTTCTTT. V and J are TRBV20-1 and TRBJ1-1; 7 bases agree with TRBD1. The germline gives CDR1 DFQATT, CDR2 SNEGSKA (reference sequence). The CDR3 has 12 residues. The trim removed 5 bases at V and 3 bases at J, leaving 3 bases unmatched.

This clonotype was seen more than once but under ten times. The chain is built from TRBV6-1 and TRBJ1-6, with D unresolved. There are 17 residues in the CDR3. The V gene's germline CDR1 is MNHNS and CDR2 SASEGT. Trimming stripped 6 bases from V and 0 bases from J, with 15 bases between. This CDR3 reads CASRAPGVSSYNSPLHF. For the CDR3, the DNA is TGTGCCAGCAGGGCGCCCGGGGTGAGCTCCTATAATTCACCCCTCCACTTT.

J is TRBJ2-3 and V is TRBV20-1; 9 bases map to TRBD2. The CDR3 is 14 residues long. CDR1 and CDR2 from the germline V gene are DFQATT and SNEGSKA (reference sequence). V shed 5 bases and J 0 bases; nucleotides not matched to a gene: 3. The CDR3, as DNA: TGCAGTGCTCCGACTAGCGGTAGCACAGATACGCAGTATTTT. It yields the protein CSAPTSGSTDTQYF.

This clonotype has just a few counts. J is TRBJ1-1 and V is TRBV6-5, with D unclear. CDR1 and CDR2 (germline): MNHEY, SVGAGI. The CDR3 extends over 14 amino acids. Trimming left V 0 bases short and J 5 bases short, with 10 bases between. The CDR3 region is CASSYSGSRTEAFF. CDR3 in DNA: TGTGCCAGCAGTTACTCGGGGAGTCGAACTGAAGCTTTCTTT.

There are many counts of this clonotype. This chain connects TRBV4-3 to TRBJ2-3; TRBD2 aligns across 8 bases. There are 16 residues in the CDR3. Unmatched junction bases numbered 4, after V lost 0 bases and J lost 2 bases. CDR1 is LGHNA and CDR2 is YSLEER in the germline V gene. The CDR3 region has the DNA TGCGCCAGCAGCCAAGACCGGGAGGGACACACAGATACGCAGTATTTT. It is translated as CASSQDREGHTDTQYF.

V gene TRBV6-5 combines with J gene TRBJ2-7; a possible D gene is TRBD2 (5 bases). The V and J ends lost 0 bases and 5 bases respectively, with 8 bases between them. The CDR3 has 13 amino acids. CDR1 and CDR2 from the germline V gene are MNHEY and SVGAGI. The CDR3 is CASSYSEEDEQYF. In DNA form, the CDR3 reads TGTGCCAGCAGTTACTCGGAGGAGGACGAGCAGTACTTC.

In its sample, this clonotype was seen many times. The CDR3 region is CTPLSGGSTYGYTF. The CDR3 region has the DNA TGCACCCCCTTATCTGGGGGGAGTACCTATGGCTACACCTTC. V gene TRBV20-1 combines with J gene TRBJ1-2; possibly TRBD1 for D (5 bases). This CDR3 has 14 amino acids. CDR1 is DFQATT and CDR2 is SNEGSKA in the germline V gene (reference sequence).

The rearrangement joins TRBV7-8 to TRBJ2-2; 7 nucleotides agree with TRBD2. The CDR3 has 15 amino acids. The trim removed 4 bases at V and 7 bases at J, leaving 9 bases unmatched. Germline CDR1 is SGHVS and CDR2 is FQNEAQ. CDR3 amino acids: CASSSRTSYSGELFF. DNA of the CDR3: TGTGCCAGCAGCTCTCGGACTAGTTATAGCGGGGAGCTGTTTTTT.

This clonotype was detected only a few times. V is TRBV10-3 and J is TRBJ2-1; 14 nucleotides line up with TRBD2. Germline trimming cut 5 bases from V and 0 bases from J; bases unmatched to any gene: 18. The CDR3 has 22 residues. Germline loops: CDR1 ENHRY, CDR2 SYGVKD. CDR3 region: CAISRIYSGTSGSGGSYNEQFF. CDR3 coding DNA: TGTGCCATCAGTCGAATATACTCCGGGACTAGCGGGAGTGGTGGCTCCTACAATGAGCAGTTCTTC.

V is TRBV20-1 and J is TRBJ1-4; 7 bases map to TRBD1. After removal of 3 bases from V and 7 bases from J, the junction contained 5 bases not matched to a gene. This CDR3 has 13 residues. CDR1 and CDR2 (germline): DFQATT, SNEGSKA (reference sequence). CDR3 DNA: TGCAGTGCTAGCCCAGGGGGATTTGAAAAACTGTTTTTT. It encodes CSASPGGFEKLFF.

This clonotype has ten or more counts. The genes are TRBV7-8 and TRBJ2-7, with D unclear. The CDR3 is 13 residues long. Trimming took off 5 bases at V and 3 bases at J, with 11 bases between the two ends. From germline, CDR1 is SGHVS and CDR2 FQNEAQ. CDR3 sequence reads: CASSLDGSYEQYF. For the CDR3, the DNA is TGTGCCAGCAGCCTCGACGGCAGCTACGAGCAGTACTTC.

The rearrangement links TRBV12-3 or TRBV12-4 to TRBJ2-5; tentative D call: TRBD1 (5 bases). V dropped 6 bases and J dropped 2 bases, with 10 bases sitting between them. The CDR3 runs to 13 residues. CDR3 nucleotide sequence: TGTGCCAGCAGATTGGACACTCAAGAGACCCAGTACTTC. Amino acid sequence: CASRLDTQETQYF.

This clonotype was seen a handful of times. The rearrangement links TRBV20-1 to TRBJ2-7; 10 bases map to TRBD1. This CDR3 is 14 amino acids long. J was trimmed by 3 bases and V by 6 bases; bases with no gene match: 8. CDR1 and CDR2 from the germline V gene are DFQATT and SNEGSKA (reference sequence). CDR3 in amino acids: CSAMRQGAVYEQYF. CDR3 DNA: TGCAGTGCCATGCGACAGGGGGCAGTCTACGAGCAGTACTTC.

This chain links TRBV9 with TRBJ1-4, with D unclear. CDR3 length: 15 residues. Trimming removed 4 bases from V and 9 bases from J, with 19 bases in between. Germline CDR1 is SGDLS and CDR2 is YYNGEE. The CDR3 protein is CASSLLPSFMQKLFF. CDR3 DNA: TGTGCCAGCAGCCTTCTCCCGTCGTTTATGCAAAAACTGTTTTTT.